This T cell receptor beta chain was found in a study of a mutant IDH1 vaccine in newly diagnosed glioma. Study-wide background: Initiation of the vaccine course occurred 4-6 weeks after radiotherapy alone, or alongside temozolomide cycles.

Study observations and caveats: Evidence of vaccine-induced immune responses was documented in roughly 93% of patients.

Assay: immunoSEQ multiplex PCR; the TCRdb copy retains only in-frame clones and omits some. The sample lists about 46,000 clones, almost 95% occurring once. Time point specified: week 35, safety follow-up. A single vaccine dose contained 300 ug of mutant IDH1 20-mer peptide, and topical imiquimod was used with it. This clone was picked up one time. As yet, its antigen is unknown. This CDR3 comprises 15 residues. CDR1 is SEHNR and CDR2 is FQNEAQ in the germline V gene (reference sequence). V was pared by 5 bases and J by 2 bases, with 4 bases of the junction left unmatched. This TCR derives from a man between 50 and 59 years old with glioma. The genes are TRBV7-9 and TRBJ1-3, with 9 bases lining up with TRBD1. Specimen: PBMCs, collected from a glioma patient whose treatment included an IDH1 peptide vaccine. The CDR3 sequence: CASSPRDRAGNTIYF. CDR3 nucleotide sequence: TGTGCCAGCAGCCCCCGGGACAGGGCTGGAAACACCATATATTTT.